The 13 T cell receptor beta chains reported below all come from one sample, sequenced in a study of cytomegalovirus exposure and HLA in healthy donors. Vbeta (60) and Jbeta (13) primers were used in the PCR. TCRdb's table, derived via immunoSEQ multiplex PCR, lists solely in-frame clones and lacks some. The sample records about 160,000 clones, roughly 89% being singletons. Material: PBMCs. Receptors were obtained from a woman aged 25 to 45 in good health and CMV-seronegative.

The chain employs TRBV4-3 and TRBJ1-1; 10 bases are shared with TRBD1. Germline trimming cut 3 bases from V and 1 base from J; bases unmatched to any gene: 5. Germline values: CDR1 LGHNA, CDR2 YSLEER. The CDR3 length is 16 residues. The CDR3 DNA reads as TGCGCCAGCAGCCACGGGACAGGGGCGCCGAACACTGAAGCTTTCTTT. Translated: CASSHGTGAPNTEAFF.

The chain employs TRBV4-1 and TRBJ1-2; 8 bases are a match to TRBD1. Germline V gene sequence: CDR1 MGHRA, CDR2 YSYEKL. The CDR3 consists of 15 residues. J was trimmed by 5 bases and V by 3 bases; bases with no gene match: 8. CDR3 amino acids: CASSHAGGRGYGYTF. DNA for the CDR3: TGCGCCAGCAGCCATGCAGGGGGCAGAGGGTATGGCTACACCTTC.

This clone appeared a single time. The CDR3 region has the DNA TGTGCCAGTAGTGGGGACACCCTGAACACTGAAGCTTTCTTT. Its translation is CASSGDTLNTEAFF. The chain has TRBV19 and TRBJ1-1, with a tentative D call TRBD1 (6 bases). The V gene's germline CDR1 is LNHDA and CDR2 SQIVND (reference sequence). Trimming shortened V by 5 bases and J by 0 bases, and 10 bases separated the two germline ends. The CDR3 sequence is 14 residues long.

V and J are TRBV27 and TRBJ2-1; 8 bases line up with TRBD2. CDR1 is MNHEY and CDR2 is SMNVEV in the germline V gene (reference sequence). The junction had 6 bases not matched to a gene; V was cut back by 5 bases and J by 3 bases. The CDR3 extends over 15 amino acids. CDR3 DNA: TGTGCCAGCAGTCAAGCGGGAGTCAACTACAATGAGCAGTTCTTC. This sequence encodes CASSQAGVNYNEQFF.

The CDR3 region has the DNA TGTGCCAGCAGCTTGGGCGGCCTAAATGAAAAACTGTTTTTT. It codes for CASSLGGLNEKLFF. This sequence joins TRBV5-4 and TRBJ1-4; no reliable D call. The ends were cut back, 0 bases at V and 5 bases at J, with 8 bases in the middle. CDR1 and CDR2 from the germline V gene are SGHNT and YYREEE (reference sequence). The CDR3 is made up of 14 amino acids.

This clone was picked up a small number of times. The chain joins TRBV6-1 to TRBJ2-2; D might be TRBD2 (6 bases). Germline loops: CDR1 MNHNS, CDR2 SASEGT. Trimming shortened V by 8 bases and J by 7 bases, and 17 bases separated the two germline ends. CDR3 length equals 14 residues. The CDR3 spells CASGPDWGVGELFF. CDR3 in DNA: TGTGCCAGCGGTCCTGACTGGGGGGTCGGGGAGCTGTTTTTT.

V and J are TRBV27 and TRBJ2-7; 8 bases fit TRBD2. The CDR3 loop spans 14 amino acids. From germline, CDR1 is MNHEY and CDR2 SMNVEV (reference sequence). Losses at the gene ends were 3 bases for V and 2 bases for J; bases not matched to a gene: 3. This CDR3 reads CASSFGGAPYEQYF. CDR3 coding DNA: TGTGCCAGCAGTTTCGGGGGGGCCCCCTACGAGCAGTACTTC.

The rearrangement uses TRBV18 and TRBJ2-1, with 10 positions matching TRBD2. Trimming removed 0 bases from V and 7 bases from J; junction bases left unmatched: 6. Germline-derived CDR1 and CDR2 are KGHSH and LQKENI. The length of the CDR3 is 16 residues. DNA of the CDR3: TGTGCCAGCTCACCACCGGGACTAGCGACGGGAAATGAGCAGTTCTTC. Encoded protein: CASSPPGLATGNEQFF.

The chain recombines TRBV18 with TRBJ2-1; TRBD2 is a possible D gene (6 bases). The CDR3 has 19 residues. Trimming left V 2 bases short and J 9 bases short, with 29 bases between. CDR1 is KGHSH and CDR2 is LQKENI in the germline V gene. The CDR3 sequence: CASSPRKPTDERALGEQFF. The CDR3 bases are TGTGCCAGCTCACCAAGGAAGCCGACGGATGAGCGGGCTTTGGGTGAGCAGTTCTTC.

This clone was seen just once. The rearrangement uses TRBV19 and TRBJ2-5, with a tentative D call TRBD1 (6 bases). The V and J ends lost 6 bases and 2 bases respectively, with 10 bases between them. Germline V gene data show CDR1 as LNHDA and CDR2 as SQIVND (reference sequence). The length of the CDR3 is 13 residues. The CDR3 DNA reads as TGTGCCAGTAGCGACAGGCCTCAAGAGACCCAGTACTTC. The encoded protein is CASSDRPQETQYF.

This sequence joins TRBV19 and TRBJ1-5; 11 bases map to TRBD1. V lost 6 bases and J lost 1; bases outside the gene matches: 8. This CDR3 is built from 17 residues. Germline V gives CDR1 LNHDA, CDR2 SQIVND (reference sequence). CDR3 DNA sequence: TGTGCCAGTAGCCCAACCCGGGACAGGGGGAGCAATCAGCCCCAGCATTTT. Translation gives CASSPTRDRGSNQPQHF.

CDR3: CASSEGAGTATEKLFF. CDR3 coding DNA: TGTGCCAGCAGCGAGGGGGCCGGGACAGCCACTGAAAAACTGTTTTTT. The chain has TRBV9 and TRBJ1-4, with 7 bases identical to TRBD1. Germline V CDR1 and CDR2: SGDLS, YYNGEE. This CDR3 comprises 16 residues. The junction had 12 bases not matched to a gene; V was cut back by 3 bases and J by 7 bases.

The chain is built from TRBV19 and TRBJ2-1, with 10 bases lining up with TRBD2. V shed 6 bases and J 12 bases; nucleotides not matched to a gene: 11. Germline CDR1 reads LNHDA; CDR2 reads SQIVND (reference sequence). CDR3 length equals 14 residues. The CDR3 DNA reads TGTGCCAGTAGCCGAGGACTAGCGGAAACCATGCAGTTCTTC. Protein product: CASSRGLAETMQFF.